This TCR beta chain was sequenced for a study of cytomegalovirus exposure and HLA in healthy donors. The validation cohort, a group of 90 to 150 subjects, included the donors and was separate from the roughly 700-subject first cohort. The germline V gene encodes CDR1 SGHDT and CDR2 YYEEEE. The CDR3 has 14 amino acids. V lost 4 bases, J lost 0 bases, and 10 bases lay in between. Produced via immunoSEQ multiplex PCR; TCRdb's table is partial and in-frame only. In the table there are over 150,000 clones, 75% to 85% of which are singletons. This sequence was found in a woman younger than 45 in good health and CMV-seropositive. V and J are TRBV5-6 and TRBJ1-1; D is unclear. Material for sequencing was PBMCs. The CDR3 loop is CASSSSSMNTEAFF. The CDR3 region has the DNA TGTGCCAGCAGCAGTTCGAGTATGAACACTGAAGCTTTCTTT.